The TCR beta chain described here comes from a study of CD8+CD57+ T cells in acquired aplastic anemia. In the study overall: The mean DNA yield obtained from sorted CD4+ and CD8+ cells came to approximately 3 ug. Healthy donors yielded around 10 million CD4+ cell reads on average. Whole-study results and caveats: Both patients and controls carried the same twenty-nine CD8+ CDR3 sequences. CD8+ Simpson's diversity did not differ significantly between patients and controls.

CDR3 and TCR beta VDJ profiling relied on a genomic DNA template. Each CDR3 protein gets one entry after TCRdb re-called the reads with MiXCR. The table has under 40,000 distinct CDR3 sequences, approximately 73% seen once. As regards this clonotype: The antigen is not known.

This CDR3 region has 13 residues. V was cut by 1 base and J by 10 bases, with 13 bases left in between. Germline loops: CDR1 SNHLY, CDR2 FYNNEI. This chain joins TRBV2 and TRBJ1-2; possibly TRBD1 for D (5 bases). The TCR originated in a human donor in good health, serving as a control. Sequencing was done on a sample of sorted CD4+, CD8+, or CD8+CD57+ T cells (not recorded which) from PBMCs. The CDR3 bases are TGTGCCAGCAGTGAAGGGAGACAGACTTACTACACCTTC. Protein sequence: CASSEGRQTYYTF.